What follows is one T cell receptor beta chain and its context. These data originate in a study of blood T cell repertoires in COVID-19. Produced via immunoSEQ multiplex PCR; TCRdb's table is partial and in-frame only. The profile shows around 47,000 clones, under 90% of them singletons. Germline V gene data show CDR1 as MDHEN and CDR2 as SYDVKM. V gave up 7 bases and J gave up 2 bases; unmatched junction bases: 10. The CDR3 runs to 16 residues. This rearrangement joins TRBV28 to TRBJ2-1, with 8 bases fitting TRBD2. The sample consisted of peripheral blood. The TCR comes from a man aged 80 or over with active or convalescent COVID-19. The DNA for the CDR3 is TGTGCCAGCACCCCCGGGGGGGGGTTTACCTACAATGAGCAGTTCTTC. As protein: CASTPGGGFTYNEQFF.